This section outlines one T cell receptor beta chain sequence together with its context. A few counts support this clonotype. Its antigen has not been determined. No much larger clone exists at a distance of one base, and base qualities are not known. Explained via the paper, the time point label denotes: persistent/refractory GD, antithyroid drugs over 5 years with positive TRAb. RNA was extracted from PBMCs in TRIzol for both TCR sequencing and RNA sequencing. The diagnosis of Graves' disease was made according to American Thyroid Association guidelines. Patients were recruited from an endocrinology department in Xi'an, China. Each patient gave approximately 8.8 milliliters of peripheral blood, collected in an EDTA anticoagulant tube. Ficoll Paque Plus density gradient separation was used to isolate PBMCs, and no additional T cell sorting was done. An Agilent 2100 Bioanalyzer and agarose gel were used to check RNA quality, while a NanoDrop 2000 measured RNA concentration.

This sample was included in a study of regulatory T cells in long-lasting Graves disease (dated by TCRdb to 2020 to 2023). Study-wide context: Persistent Graves' disease was defined as antithyroid drug treatment for over 5 years with persistently positive TSH receptor autoantibodies. Antithyroid drugs had been taken for 10 to 13 years on average by persistent Graves' disease patients in the clinical cohort. A total of around 35 samples underwent TCR sequencing: about 13 from persistent and roughly 20 from newly diagnosed Graves' disease patients. This study used TCR sequencing and RNA sequencing of peripheral blood to compare persistent Graves' disease patients against newly diagnosed Graves' disease patients. The study was conducted in China and was registered as a clinical trial.

The library was prepared using multiplex PCR. Instrument on record: Illumina HiSeq 4000. TCR beta libraries were built with iRepertoire HTBI primers and Arm-PCR amplification of CDR3 regions. Before sequencing, the PCR products underwent gel purification. For the original study's pipeline: A total of 62 TRBV and about 13 TRBJ segments were identified across samples and were used for gene usage analysis of CDR3 amino acid clonotypes. COPE and FqMerger were used to merge filtered high-quality paired reads into contigs. BLAST was used to align contigs to IMGT TRBV, TRBD and TRBJ reference genes, with CDR3 defined following IMGT. Any clonotype with a frequency above 0.1% was counted as a highly expanded clone. Repertoire diversity was measured by Shannon entropy, and V-J evenness by the Gini coefficient. Public clonotypes were defined as clonotypes shared by more than one individual. TCRdb cleaned the public reads at Q25 with fastp, built clones with MiXCR and kept in-frame beta chains. Every CDR3 protein is listed once, alongside the most common genes and DNA of its rows. TCRdb, not the authors, supplied the V and J calls. The sample table contains 350,000 to 450,000 distinct CDR3 sequences; only one count was recorded for 20% of them. The top ten clones comprise more than 20% of the sample.

Overall study outcomes, separate from this receptor: Sequencing and analysis were restricted to the TCR beta chain. Only peripheral blood was studied, because thyroid tissue, the primary lesion, was inaccessible. As a limitation, the authors acknowledged that the small sample size may reduce accuracy. A larger number of public clonotypes was shared among persistent patients (approximately 2,600) than among newly diagnosed patients (approximately 1,000). Persistent Graves' disease patients showed lower TCR Shannon entropy and fewer highly expanded clones than newly diagnosed patients, suggesting clonal expansion.

Here the sequenced sample was peripheral blood mononuclear cells (PBMCs), taken when the disease was refractory, from a patient treated with antithyroid drugs. This sequence was found in a female donor with Graves disease.

The CDR3 is CASSSTTGYGTEAFF. Here is the DNA: TGTGCCAGCAGCTCGACGACAGGGTATGGAACTGAAGCTTTCTTT. The chain employs TRBV7-3 and TRBJ1-1; TRBD1 agrees with 7 junctional bases. V loses 4 bases at its end and J loses 5 bases; junction bases beyond the gene matches: 10. Including the terminal cysteine and phenylalanine, the CDR3 comprises 15 residues. The kept DNA is CDR3 alone, 45 bases in frame from the first base. From the germline V gene, CDR1 is SGHTA and CDR2 is FQGTGA.